The clone carrying this T cell receptor beta chain was picked up a small number of times. These data originate in a study of blood T cells in healthy people across ages. The V segment lost 4 bases and the J segment 3 bases; nucleotides outside the gene matches: 1. The CDR3 runs 15 residues. Germline CDR1 MNHNY, CDR2 SVGAGI (reference sequence). The second PCR ran roughly 7 to 11 cycles with a sample-barcoded 5' primer and J-beta primers. A template-switch adaptor with 12 random nucleotides tagged each cDNA molecule. TCRdb processed the 5' RACE reads anew with MiXCR; each CDR3 protein has one entry. This table holds roughly 570,000 distinct CDR3 sequences, 25% to 30% found once.

The receptor comes from a woman aged 70-85 years in good health. The genes are TRBV6-6 and TRBJ1-4, with TRBD1 identical over 11 bases. Input material: blood. In DNA, the CDR3 is TGTGCCAGCAGTTGGGACAGGGGGTCTAATGAAAAACTGTTTTTT. Translating gives CASSWDRGSNEKLFF.